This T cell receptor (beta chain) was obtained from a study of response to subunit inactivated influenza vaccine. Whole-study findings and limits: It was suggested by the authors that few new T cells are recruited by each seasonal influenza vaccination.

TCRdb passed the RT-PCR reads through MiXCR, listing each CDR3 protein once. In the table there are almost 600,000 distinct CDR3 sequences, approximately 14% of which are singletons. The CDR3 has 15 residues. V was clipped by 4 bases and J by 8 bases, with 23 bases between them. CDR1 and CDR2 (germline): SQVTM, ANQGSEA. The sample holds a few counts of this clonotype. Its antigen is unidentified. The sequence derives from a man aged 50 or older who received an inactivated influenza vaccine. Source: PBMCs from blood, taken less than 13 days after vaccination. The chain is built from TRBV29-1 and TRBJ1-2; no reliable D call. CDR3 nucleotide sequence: TGCAGCGTTGCTCCCCCCTTTGGTGTCGACTCGGGCTACACCTTC. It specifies CSVAPPFGVDSGYTF.